The 8 T cell receptor beta chains presented below share a single source sample, sequenced in a study of beta chain features in type 1 diabetes. As every portion of the isolated RNA was reverse transcribed, the sequencing read expressed TCRB transcripts. Assay: immunoSEQ multiplex PCR; the TCRdb copy retains only in-frame clones and omits some. Of 130,000 to 150,000 clones listed, over 9.5% were seen once; the top ten hold 1.3%. The sequenced material came from naive CD4+ T cells from blood. These receptors were collected from a young man in good health.

This clone has only a few counts. J is TRBJ1-2 and V is TRBV18; no firm D call. Looked up from germline, CDR1 is KGHSH and CDR2 is LQKENI. This CDR3 contains 12 residues. V lost 6 bases and J 2 bases, leaving 7 bases between the germline ends. The CDR3 DNA reads as TGTGCCAGCTCTACACCGAACTATGGCTACACCTTC. It encodes CASSTPNYGYTF.

The chain is built from TRBV7-9 and TRBJ1-1, with D hard to call. With 3 bases removed from V and 2 bases from J, the gap between germline ends came to 7 bases. There are 13 residues in the CDR3. The germline V gene has CDR1 SEHNR and CDR2 FQNEAQ (reference sequence). CDR3 sequence (DNA): TGTGCCAGCAGCTTGATAGTAAACACTGAAGCTTTCTTT. Encoded protein: CASSLIVNTEAFF.

V gene TRBV19 combines with J gene TRBJ2-2; 11 bases fit TRBD1. This CDR3 is 15 amino acids long. Per germline, CDR1 LNHDA and CDR2 SQIVND (reference sequence). After removal of 6 bases from V and 4 bases from J, the junction contained 4 bases not matched to a gene. The CDR3 bases are TGTGCCAGTAGACGAGGGACAGGGGGCACCGGGGAGCTGTTTTTT. It codes for CASRRGTGGTGELFF. Full variable domain (outside the CDR3, taken from reference TRBV19 and TRBJ2-2): DGGITQSPKYLFRKEGQNVTLSCEQNLNHDAMYWYRQDPGQGLRLIYYSQIVNDFQKGDIAEGYSVSREKKESFPLTVTSAQKNPTAFYLCASRRGTGGTGELFFGEGSRLTVL.

The CDR3: CASSALGGVETQYF. CDR3 coding DNA: TGTGCCAGCAGCGCCCTGGGCGGGGTTGAGACCCAGTACTTC. V is TRBV9 and J is TRBJ2-5; D is perhaps TRBD2 (6 bases). Per the germline V gene, CDR1 is SGDLS and CDR2 is YYNGEE. With 3 bases removed from V and 5 bases from J, the gap between germline ends came to 14 bases. The CDR3 extends over 14 amino acids.

In its sample, this clone was seen many times. The chain couples TRBV10-3 to TRBJ2-6; the D is unclear. This CDR3 region has 13 residues. Germline V gives CDR1 ENHRY, CDR2 SYGVKD. The ends were cut back, 8 bases at V and 0 bases at J, with 5 bases in the middle. The CDR3 loop reads CAIESSGANVLTF. CDR3 nucleotides: TGTGCCATCGAGAGCTCTGGGGCCAACGTCCTGACTTTC.

V and J are TRBV7-9 and TRBJ2-7; 7 bases match TRBD1. Germline V gene lookup returns CDR1 SEHNR and CDR2 FQNEAQ (reference sequence). V lost 3 bases and J lost 1; bases outside the gene matches: 3. The CDR3 spans 14 residues. CDR3 nucleotide sequence: TGTGCCAGCAGCTTGCCGACAGGGTCCTACGAGCAGTACTTC. It codes for CASSLPTGSYEQYF.

There are a few counts of this clone. This rearrangement joins TRBV19 to TRBJ2-1, with TRBD2 matching 8 bases. The CDR3 has 15 amino acids. The germline V gene encodes CDR1 LNHDA and CDR2 SQIVND (reference sequence). V lost 6 bases to trimming and J lost 10 bases; unmatched junction nucleotides: 14. The CDR3 sequence is CASSLFATSEGEQFF. The CDR3 DNA is TGTGCCAGTAGCCTCTTCGCGACTAGCGAAGGGGAGCAGTTCTTC.

The V gene is TRBV7-2, the J gene TRBJ1-2, with D hard to call. Germline CDR1 reads SGHTA; CDR2 reads FQGNSA. This CDR3 contains 14 residues. With 5 bases removed from V and 8 bases from J, the gap between germline ends came to 18 bases. The CDR3 spells CASSMRREGNGYTF. Here the CDR3 DNA reads TGTGCCAGCAGCATGAGGAGGGAAGGTAACGGCTACACCTTC.